This TCR beta chain was obtained from a study of T-cell memory formation after mild COVID-19. Background on the study: Largely donor-specific TCR clusters were found. The study, taken as a whole, reports: The study found contracting CD4+ clones mainly in CM and EM and contracting CD8+ clones in EMRA. A subset of responding clones appeared in pre-infection memory, suggesting cross-reactive memory joined.

This clonotype was recorded a few times. Its antigen is currently unknown. Per germline, CDR1 SGHKS and CDR2 YYEKEE (reference sequence). The germline V and J ends were trimmed by 2 bases and 0 bases, with 12 bases remaining between them. The CDR3 totals 17 residues. A single record per CDR3 protein comes from TCRdb applying MiXCR to the 5' RACE reads. The top ten hold approximately 3.5% of the sample, which has roughly 250,000 distinct CDR3 sequences, approximately 16% seen once. The chain joins TRBV5-5 to TRBJ2-6, with D possibly being TRBD2 (5 bases). This TCR came from a man aged 18 to 35 who had mild COVID-19 (a few samples of this study predate the infection). Cell type and time point are not known. The sample was PBMCs or a T cell subset sorted from them (not recorded which). The CDR3: CASSFTGVSSGANVLTF. The DNA of the CDR3 is TGTGCCAGCAGCTTTACCGGGGTGTCCTCTGGGGCCAACGTCCTGACTTTC.